The present T cell receptor beta chain was sequenced within a study of early stage breast cancer tumors (TCRdb year 2017). Looking at the study overall: Of the 15 to 20 invasive breast tumors, more than 9 were found to be estrogen receptor-positive, progesterone receptor-positive and HER2-negative. On average, each sample had 9 to 10-fold read coverage. Of the approximately 12 ER+/PR+/HER2- tumors, eight were classified as invasive ductal carcinomas and four as invasive lobular carcinomas. Across all samples, around 2.9 million templates representing 1,097,674 unique clonotypes were detected. Results and caveats for the whole study, not just this receptor: Analysis by tumor subtype was prevented by the small cohort size. Chain pairing and functional markers such as CD4, CD8 and FOXP3 were missed by bulk genomic DNA sequencing of unsorted cells. Enriched TCRB sequences shared across patients were mostly commonly generated sequences, unlikely to play an important role in the tumor microenvironment. Tumors showed about 2.5-fold higher T cell density and higher clonality than adjacent normal breast tissue. Repertoires from blood resembled normal breast more closely than tumor, and using blood as a reference for each tissue separated tumor from normal in about 85% of the 16 patients.

Two independent genomic DNA replicates were amplified for each sample, with approximately 0.5 ug used for blood and approximately 1.5 ug for tumor or normal breast. Following the manufacturer's instructions, the ImmunoSeq Intro kit was used to carry out TCRB sequencing on genomic DNA. For absolute quantification, the roughly 32-cycle multiplex PCR included proprietary primers along with spike-in control sequences. Single-end 150-bp reads were used to sequence an 87-bp fragment spanning the CDR3 and the flanking V and J genes. Each lane of an Illumina MiSeq using version 3.0 chemistry carried seven multiplexed samples, with two replicates per sample. The source study handled its data this way. The vendor's proprietary pipeline processed the raw data and merged both replicates into a single result for each sample. Productive rearrangements sharing the V-gene family, CDR3 amino acid sequence and J-gene segment were defined as clonotypes. To compute clonality, the normalized Shannon entropy (Pielou evenness) of TCRB abundances was subtracted from 1. T cell density was estimated as total templates divided by the number of input cells, with the number of input cells inferred from the DNA input amount. Recon was used with default parameters to estimate total repertoire diversity and clonality. Tumor-enriched clonotypes were defined as having over 0.1% abundance in tumor and at least 32-fold higher abundance than in normal breast. Not all clones reach the TCRdb copy of this immuneACCESS table, which keeps in-frame sequences only. Checked studies attribute under half of the gap to unresolved V genes and leave the rest unexplained. V, J and clone size reflect that table, while D and trimming were determined from the DNA. The sample table lists fewer than 90,000 clones, roughly 84% of them with a count of one. The top ten hold 3.5% of the sample.

Notes on this clone: Its specific antigen is unknown. No base-level quality is on record; no much larger clone is a single base apart.

V is pared back by 7 bases and J by 4 bases, with 16 bases lying between the germline termini. Including cysteine and phenylalanine, the CDR3 has 14 amino acids. Of the read, only the CDR3 DNA is kept; its 42 bases are in frame from base 1. Looking up the germline V gene (reference sequence) yields CDR1 LNHDA and CDR2 SQIVND. The study profiled bulk TCR beta-chain repertoires in matched peripheral blood, tumor and adjacent normal breast tissue taken from some 17 patients with early-stage breast cancer. Before surgery, roughly 4.5-10 mL of whole blood was collected into EDTA tubes and then processed within 2 hours. Peripheral blood mononuclear cells were isolated by Ficoll-Paque centrifugation in SepMate-50 tubes. For storage in liquid nitrogen, PBMCs were cryopreserved as aliquots of about 1.9 to 4.5 million cells in around 90% FBS with around 10% DMSO. The Qiagen AllPrep DNA/RNA Mini kit was used to extract genomic DNA.

Sequencing was done on a sample of blood. The chain was built from TRBV19 and TRBJ1-1, and possibly TRBD1, on 5 matching bases. The source is a person in their sixties or seventies with breast cancer. The nucleotides are TGTGCCAGTACCACCGATACAGGCCTCACTGAAGCTTTCTTT. This encodes CASTTDTGLTEAFF.